Each of the 6 T cell receptor beta chains below was sequenced from the same sample in a study of regulatory T cells in long-lasting Graves disease. Both iRepertoire HTBI primers and Arm-PCR of CDR3 regions were used to build the TCR beta libraries. TCRdb independently ran MiXCR on the multiplex PCR reads; one entry per CDR3 protein. The sample lists roughly 560,000 distinct CDR3 sequences; around 15% were seen once. Time point described: newly diagnosed GD, antithyroid drugs for less than 3 months. Scientists built the TCR library using RNA that was extracted from PBMCs. In addition, the sample was reused for a study of T cells in Graves' hyperthyroidism and ophthalmopathy.

The sequenced sample was peripheral blood mononuclear cells (PBMCs), obtained at new diagnosis, from a patient treated with antithyroid drugs. Source of these receptors: a woman in her forties or fifties with Graves disease.

The rearrangement uses TRBV19 and TRBJ2-5, with D hard to call. Trimming removed 3 bases at V and 1 base at J, with 3 bases between. The CDR3 totals 12 residues. Per germline, CDR1 LNHDA and CDR2 SQIVND (reference sequence). CDR3 coding DNA: TGTGCCAGTAGTATGCTCCAAGAGACCCAGTACTTC. Translating it yields CASSMLQETQYF.

Comments on this clonotype: The junction shows a germline mismatch at one end, possibly a read error. V is TRBV28 and J is TRBJ2-7; D is perhaps TRBD2 (5 bases). The length of the CDR3 is 13 residues. CDR1 and CDR2 from the germline V gene are MDHEN and SYDVKM. CDR3 in DNA: TGTCCCAGCAGTCCTCGAGGGTGGTACGAGCAGTACTTC. This encodes CPSSPRGWYEQYF.

This clonotype has only a few counts. The CDR3 protein is CASSPVTASSYEQYF. The CDR3 nucleotides read TGTGCCAGCAGCCCTGTGACCGCCAGCTCCTACGAGCAGTACTTC. This rearrangement joins TRBV7-9 to TRBJ2-7; D is ambiguous. Germline V gene lookup returns CDR1 SEHNR and CDR2 FQNEAQ (reference sequence). The germline V and J ends were trimmed by 5 bases and 0 bases, with 14 bases remaining between them. The CDR3 spans 15 residues.

V is TRBV6-5 and J is TRBJ2-3, with 9 bases identical to TRBD1. Per germline, CDR1 MNHEY and CDR2 SVGAGI. The V gene end was trimmed by 4 bases and the J gene end by 7 bases; junction bases not matched to a gene: 9. This CDR3 is built from 15 residues. This chain's CDR3 is CASSLNIQGANTQYF. CDR3 DNA sequence: TGTGCCAGCAGTTTAAACATACAGGGGGCAAATACGCAGTATTTT.

This clonotype appeared many times. This could be a read error, since a much larger clone is one nucleotide away. The chain has TRBV12-3 or TRBV12-4 and TRBJ2-3; D gene uncertain. Trimming removed 6 bases at V and 2 bases at J, with 6 bases between. This CDR3 comprises 12 residues. The CDR3: CASSPITDTQYF. CDR3 bases: TGTGCCAGCAGCCCCATCACAGATACGCAGTATTTT.

This clonotype was found a few times. The chain has TRBV20-1 and TRBJ2-7; D uncertain. V was cut by 3 bases and J by 2 bases, with 17 bases left in between. This CDR3 comprises 15 residues. CDR1 and CDR2 (germline): DFQATT, SNEGSKA (reference sequence). CDR3 protein: CSASGLIHRAYEQYF. The DNA of the CDR3 is TGCAGTGCTAGTGGTCTCATCCACCGGGCCTACGAGCAGTACTTC.